A single sample gave rise to the 12 T cell receptor beta chains below, sequenced in a study of cytomegalovirus exposure and HLA in healthy donors (dated by TCRdb to 2015 to 2018). Libraries were prepared through the immunoSEQ multiplex PCR assay. The multiplex PCR relied on a mix of 60 forward primers for TCR Vbeta segments and 13 reverse primers for TCR Jbeta segments. TCRdb mirrors the immuneACCESS table, restricted to in-frame sequences. Some clones are absent from its copies; in checked studies, under half trace to an unresolved V gene, and the reason for the others is unknown. For this sample there are roughly 200,000 clones; about 77% appear just once. The top ten hold approximately 3% of the sample. The sequenced sample consisted of PBMCs. The source of these receptors is a woman in her 30s in good health and CMV-seronegative.

The rearrangement links TRBV12-2 to TRBJ1-2; TRBD1, the table's D call, lacks a check against the DNA. TRBV12-2 corresponds to a pseudogene. The CDR3 has 15 amino acids. For the CDR3, the DNA is TGTGCAAGTCGCCCCCCGTTAGCAGGGGGCCTAGGCTACACCTTC. Protein product: CASRPPLAGGLGYTF.

This clone has just one count. The chain is built from TRBV10-3 and TRBJ2-3; 10 bases are shared with TRBD2. CDR3 length equals 14 residues. Trimming at V came to 3 bases and at J to 6 bases, leaving 3 bases not matched to a gene. Germline values: CDR1 ENHRY, CDR2 SYGVKD. CDR3 DNA: TGTGCCATCAGTGATAGCGGGAGGTTTGATACGCAGTATTTT. The encoded protein is CAISDSGRFDTQYF.

V gene TRBV27 combines with J gene TRBJ2-7, with 9 bases lining up with TRBD2. The germline CDR1 and CDR2 sequences are MNHEY and SMNVEV (reference sequence). The CDR3 has 15 residues. V shed 5 bases and J 7 bases; nucleotides not matched to a gene: 12. The CDR3 reads CASSPTAGGPREQYF. CDR3 bases: TGTGCCAGCAGTCCCACCGCGGGAGGGCCTCGAGAGCAGTACTTC.

The gene calls are TRBV28 and TRBJ2-4, with 7 bases lining up with TRBD2. Trimming cost V 6 bases and J 4 bases; bases outside gene matches: 6. This CDR3 contains 14 residues. Germline V lookup: CDR1 MDHEN, CDR2 SYDVKM. The CDR3 bases are TGTGCCAGCAGCCTCGGGGGGAAAAAAAACATTCAGTACTTC. It specifies CASSLGGKKNIQYF.

The V gene is TRBV5-1, the J gene TRBJ2-5; 9 bases line up with TRBD2. This CDR3 is built from 17 residues. Germline values: CDR1 SGHRS, CDR2 YFSETQ. The junction had 6 bases not matched to a gene; V was cut back by 0 bases and J by 0 bases. CDR3 bases: TGCGCCAGCAGCTTGGGTGGGGCTAGCGGGAACCAAGAGACCCAGTACTTC. Protein: CASSLGGASGNQETQYF.

V gene TRBV29-1 combines with J gene TRBJ2-3; no firm D call. Per the germline V gene, CDR1 is SQVTM and CDR2 is ANQGSEA. V was pared by 1 base and J by 6 bases, with 8 bases between. The CDR3 spans 12 residues. The CDR3 DNA reads TGCAGCGTTGAAGCCGGAGCCGATACGCAGTATTTT. Translated, it gives CSVEAGADTQYF.

The CDR3 loop reads CASSLTGGNGYTF. DNA for the CDR3: TGTGCCAGTAGCCTCACAGGGGGCAATGGCTACACCTTC. The V call is TRBV19, the J call TRBJ1-2, with 9 bases matching TRBD1. Trimming cost V 6 bases and J 6 bases; bases outside gene matches: 5. Germline V gene sequence: CDR1 LNHDA, CDR2 SQIVND (reference sequence). This CDR3 has 13 residues. Using reference TRBV19 and TRBJ1-2 for the parts outside the CDR3, the full variable domain is DGGITQSPKYLFRKEGQNVTLSCEQNLNHDAMYWYRQDPGQGLRLIYYSQIVNDFQKGDIAEGYSVSREKKESFPLTVTSAQKNPTAFYLCASSLTGGNGYTFGSGTRLTVV.

The chain combines TRBV5-1 with TRBJ2-7; 8 bases fit TRBD1. Germline CDR1 is SGHRS and CDR2 is YFSETQ. The CDR3 contains 14 residues. V dropped 3 bases and J dropped 5; count of bases not matched to a gene: 7. CDR3 in amino acids: CASSSGQEYDEQYF. CDR3 sequence (DNA): TGCGCCAGCAGCTCGGGACAGGAGTACGACGAGCAGTACTTC.

CDR3: CASSFLAGLTGELFF. The CDR3 nucleotides are TGTGCCAGCAGTTTTTTAGCGGGACTCACCGGGGAGCTGTTTTTT. The rearrangement links TRBV27 to TRBJ2-2; 8 bases are a match to TRBD2. The V gene end was trimmed by 3 bases and the J gene end by 4 bases; junction bases not matched to a gene: 4. The CDR3 spans 15 residues. Germline-derived CDR1 and CDR2 are MNHEY and SMNVEV (reference sequence).

The chain carries TRBV29-1 and TRBJ2-3; D ambiguous. Trimming took 5 bases from V and 0 from J, leaving 6 bases between them. This CDR3 is built from 12 residues. CDR1 is SQVTM, CDR2 ANQGSEA, per germline. CDR3 amino acids: CSVTASTDTQYF. The CDR3, as DNA: TGCAGCGTTACCGCGAGCACAGATACGCAGTATTTT.

The chain uses TRBV14 and TRBJ2-1; TRBD2 matches at 8 bases. Germline CDR1 and CDR2: SGHDN and FVKESK. The CDR3 spans 14 residues. The V and J ends lost 4 bases and 6 bases, in that order; junction bases with no gene match: 5. The CDR3 nucleotides are TGTGCCAGCAGCCGAAGCGGGAGTGTCAATGAGCAGTTCTTC. It translates to CASSRSGSVNEQFF.

The J gene is TRBJ2-5, the V gene TRBV13; 12 bases agree with TRBD2. The germline V gene encodes CDR1 PRHDT and CDR2 FYEKMQ (reference sequence). J gave up 5 bases and V 3 bases, and 4 bases lay outside the gene matches. The CDR3 has 15 residues. CDR3 bases: TGTGCCAGCAGCTTGCCTACTAGCGGGAGGGAGACCCAGTACTTC. As protein: CASSLPTSGRETQYF.